Listed here are 22 T cell receptor beta chains from one sample, sequenced in a study of a mutant IDH1 vaccine in newly diagnosed glioma. As to time point: baseline, week 1 (first vaccination visit). The treatment: pre-vaccination baseline after standard-of-care therapy. The table came from immunoSEQ multiplex PCR; TCRdb's copy has only in-frame clones and leaves some out. The sample comprises about 67,000 clones, around 82% of which are singletons, and approximately 4.5% rests with the top ten. Specimen: peripheral blood mononuclear cells (PBMCs), collected from a glioma patient treated with radiotherapy, temozolomide or both. The source is a woman younger than 35 with glioma. Some clones in this sample may be carry-over from other donors' samples.

V usage is TRBV29-1 and J usage is TRBJ2-7; TRBD1 agrees at 11 bases. Per germline, CDR1 SQVTM and CDR2 ANQGSEA. The CDR3 length is 13 residues. The trim removed 7 bases at V and 2 bases at J, leaving 4 bases unmatched. Here the CDR3 reads CSAWDRGAYEQYF. The DNA of the CDR3 is TGCAGCGCCTGGGACAGGGGGGCCTACGAGCAGTACTTC.

V and J are TRBV10-3 and TRBJ1-2; D not resolved. CDR3 length: 14 residues. Trimming removed 4 bases at V and 4 bases at J, with 13 bases between. Germline V gene data show CDR1 as ENHRY and CDR2 as SYGVKD. Written as DNA, the CDR3 is TGTGCCATCAGTGGTGAACAGTCGCTCTATGGCTACACCTTC. Amino acids: CAISGEQSLYGYTF.

The CDR3 coding sequence is TGTGCCAGCAGTGAAGCGCTGGGGCTGGGAGGTTCACCCCTCCACTTT. Protein: CASSEALGLGGSPLHF. The chain recombines TRBV2 with TRBJ1-6; tentative D call: TRBD1 (5 bases). The V gene lost 0 bases and the J gene lost 9 bases, with 15 bases spanning the gap. The CDR3 is 16 amino acids. Germline V CDR1 and CDR2: SNHLY, FYNNEI. Variable domain in full (rest from reference TRBV2 and TRBJ1-6): EPEVTQTPSHQVTQMGQEVILRCVPISNHLYFYWYRQILGQKVEFLVSFYNNEISEKSEIFDDQFSVERPDGSNFTLKIRSTKLEDSAMYFCASSEALGLGGSPLHFGNGTRLTVT.

V gene TRBV7-3 combines with J gene TRBJ1-5; 9 bases line up with TRBD1. The CDR3 contains 13 residues. Germline V gene data show CDR1 as SGHTA and CDR2 as FQGTGA. After removal of 4 bases from V and 9 bases from J, the junction contained 4 bases not matched to a gene. In DNA, the CDR3 is TGTGCCAGCAGCTCGGGACAGGGTTGGCCCCAGCATTTT. Translating it yields CASSSGQGWPQHF.

The chain joins TRBV7-8 to TRBJ2-1; 8 positions agree with TRBD2. The length of the CDR3 is 16 residues. In germline, CDR1 is SGHVS, CDR2 FQNEAQ. Trimming took 3 bases from V and 8 from J; bases not matched to a gene: 12. The chain's CDR3 is CASSLGTSGVHYEQFF. CDR3 in DNA: TGTGCCAGCAGCTTGGGAACTAGCGGAGTACACTATGAGCAGTTCTTC.

This rearrangement joins TRBV4-1 to TRBJ2-7; no clear D gene. Trimming removed 2 bases at V and 1 base at J, with 6 bases between. Germline values: CDR1 MGHRA, CDR2 YSYEKL. This CDR3 is built from 13 residues. The CDR3 loop is CASSQSISYEQYF. For the CDR3, the DNA is TGCGCCAGCAGCCAATCAATATCCTACGAGCAGTACTTC.

The rearrangement links TRBV6-6 to TRBJ2-7; 7 bases align to TRBD2. Germline CDR1 reads MNHNY; CDR2 reads SVGAGI (reference sequence). V dropped 5 bases and J dropped 0; count of bases not matched to a gene: 7. This CDR3 is built from 15 residues. The CDR3 spells CASSVSGPISYEQYF. The CDR3 coding sequence is TGTGCCAGCAGTGTTAGCGGGCCAATCTCCTACGAGCAGTACTTC.

The V call is TRBV19, the J call TRBJ2-5; 8 nucleotides match TRBD2. Germline V CDR1 and CDR2: LNHDA, SQIVND (reference sequence). There are 14 residues in the CDR3. The ends lost 5 bases at V and 2 bases at J; junction bases unmatched: 4. CDR3 coding DNA: TGTGCCAGTAGTGTGACTAGCGTTCAAGAGACCCAGTACTTC. It codes for CASSVTSVQETQYF.

The count of this clone is one. This chain links TRBV2 with TRBJ1-1; D not certain. CDR1 and CDR2 from the germline V gene are SNHLY and FYNNEI. The CDR3 totals 14 residues. Deletions cut 0 bases from V and 0 bases from J, with 5 bases between. CDR3 protein: CASSEARMNTEAFF. The CDR3 bases are TGTGCCAGCAGTGAAGCGCGAATGAACACTGAAGCTTTCTTT. Based on the CDR3 plus reference TRBV2 and TRBJ1-1, the full variable domain is EPEVTQTPSHQVTQMGQEVILRCVPISNHLYFYWYRQILGQKVEFLVSFYNNEISEKSEIFDDQFSVERPDGSNFTLKIRSTKLEDSAMYFCASSEARMNTEAFFGQGTRLTVV.

This clone was counted once. The gene calls are TRBV5-6 and TRBJ1-2; TRBD1 matches at 8 bases. CDR1 SGHDT and CDR2 YYEEEE come from the germline V gene. V lost 4 bases to trimming and J lost 4 bases; unmatched junction nucleotides: 3. The CDR3 loop spans 13 amino acids. The CDR3 DNA follows: TGTGCCAGCAGCGGGGACAGGCTCTATGGCTACACCTTC. The encoded protein is CASSGDRLYGYTF.

The chain recombines TRBV27 with TRBJ1-5, with D possibly TRBD1 on 6 matching bases. There are 17 residues in the CDR3. V gave up 1 base and J gave up 1 base, with 14 bases separating them. Germline V CDR1 and CDR2: MNHEY, SMNVEV (reference sequence). The CDR3 reads CASSLWAGQLSNQPQHF. The DNA of the CDR3 is TGTGCCAGCAGTTTATGGGCTGGACAGTTGAGCAATCAGCCCCAGCATTTT.

The chain carries TRBV4-1 and TRBJ1-2; D may be TRBD1 (5 bases). CDR3 length: 13 amino acids. Trimming removed 2 bases from V and 7 bases from J, with 11 bases in between. The germline gives CDR1 MGHRA, CDR2 YSYEKL. This CDR3 reads CASSQQGSAGYTF. The CDR3 bases are TGCGCCAGCAGCCAACAGGGTTCGGCTGGCTACACCTTC.

The V and J genes are TRBV4-2 and TRBJ1-1; a possible D gene is TRBD1 (6 bases). The CDR3 has 15 amino acids. V dropped 0 bases and J dropped 1 base, with 9 bases sitting between them. Germline CDR1 is LGHNA and CDR2 is YNFKEQ. CDR3 sequence reads: CASSQETGTNTEAFF. The CDR3 DNA is TGTGCCAGCAGCCAAGAAACAGGGACGAACACTGAAGCTTTCTTT.

The chain is built from TRBV5-4 and TRBJ1-4, with D possibly matching TRBD1 (5 bases). V lost 4 bases, J lost 4 bases, and 11 bases lay in between. Germline lookup yields CDR1 SGHNT and CDR2 YYREEE (reference sequence). The CDR3 runs 14 residues. CDR3 amino acids: CASSRRGVNEKLFF. The CDR3 DNA follows: TGTGCCAGCAGCCGGAGGGGTGTTAATGAAAAACTGTTTTTT. The full variable domain, completed using reference TRBV5-4 and TRBJ1-4, is ETGVTQSPTHLIKTRGQQVTLRCSSQSGHNTVSWYQQALGQGPQFIFQYYREEENGRGNFPPRFSGLQFPNYSSELNVNALELDDSALYLCASSRRGVNEKLFFGSGTQLSVL.

The rearrangement uses TRBV5-1 and TRBJ2-5; D is possibly TRBD1 (6 bases). Germline assignment: CDR1 SGHRS and CDR2 YFSETQ. With 4 bases removed from V and 3 bases from J, the gap between germline ends came to 16 bases. This CDR3 is built from 15 residues. CDR3 protein: CASSINTGIEETQYF. The CDR3 DNA reads as TGCGCCAGCAGCATCAACACAGGGATTGAAGAGACCCAGTACTTC.

The chain couples TRBV6-5 to TRBJ1-3; 10 positions agree with TRBD1. V trimming: 6 bases; J trimming: 4 bases; junction bases outside the gene matches: 3. This CDR3 comprises 14 residues. Germline V gene data show CDR1 as MNHEY and CDR2 as SVGAGI. The CDR3 region has the DNA TGTGCCAGCAGGGGGACAGGGGTAGGAAACACCATATATTTT. It encodes CASRGTGVGNTIYF.

V and J are TRBV6-4 and TRBJ2-2; D gene uncertain. The CDR3 loop spans 12 amino acids. The V end was cut by 8 bases, the J end by 4 bases, with 8 bases between. CDR1 MRHNA and CDR2 SNTAGT come from the germline V gene. The CDR3 nucleotides are TGTGCCAGCGGACCAGGCACCGGGGAGCTGTTTTTT. Residues: CASGPGTGELFF.

In DNA form, the CDR3 reads TGTGCCAGCAGCTTCGATATACAGGGGGGTAAGCAGTACTTC. Translating it yields CASSFDIQGGKQYF. The V and J genes are TRBV7-9 and TRBJ2-7, with 8 bases lining up with TRBD1. This CDR3 region has 14 residues. Germline loops: CDR1 SEHNR, CDR2 FQNEAQ (reference sequence). With 3 bases clipped from V and 8 bases from J, the junction kept 9 bases outside the gene matches.

This rearrangement joins TRBV6-5 to TRBJ2-3; 7 nucleotides agree with TRBD2. V lost 4 bases, J lost 3 bases, and 7 bases stayed unmatched. The germline V gene encodes CDR1 MNHEY and CDR2 SVGAGI. The CDR3 runs to 15 residues. The CDR3 here is CASSSAGDGTDTQYF. The CDR3 region has the DNA TGTGCCAGCAGTTCGGCGGGAGACGGGACAGATACGCAGTATTTT.

The rearrangement uses TRBV6-1 and TRBJ1-5, with D perhaps TRBD1 (5 bases). The germline gives CDR1 MNHNS, CDR2 SASEGT. This CDR3 spans 12 amino acids. Trimming pared 4 bases from V and 11 bases from J, leaving 12 bases between. The CDR3 is CASSVLQDTQHF. CDR3 sequence (DNA): TGTGCCAGCAGTGTTCTCCAGGACACCCAGCATTTT.

In DNA form, the CDR3 reads TGTGCCACCAGCAGAGGGGATGGAGGAACAGATACGCAGTATTTT. Its protein is CATSRGDGGTDTQYF. The V and J genes are TRBV15 and TRBJ2-3; a possible D gene is TRBD2 (5 bases). The CDR3 is 15 residues long. V lost 1 base, J lost 3 bases, and 11 bases lay in between. The germline V gene has CDR1 LNHNV and CDR2 YYDKDF (reference sequence).

This CDR3 reads CAWSVQPTGEIVNYGYTF. In DNA form, the CDR3 reads TGTGCCTGGAGTGTCCAACCGACAGGGGAGATAGTTAACTATGGCTACACCTTC. The chain uses TRBV30 and TRBJ1-2; 8 bases agree with TRBD1. From germline, CDR1 is GTSNPN and CDR2 SVGIG (reference sequence). The junction had 13 bases not matched to a gene; V was cut back by 0 bases and J by 1 base. The CDR3 sequence is 18 residues long.